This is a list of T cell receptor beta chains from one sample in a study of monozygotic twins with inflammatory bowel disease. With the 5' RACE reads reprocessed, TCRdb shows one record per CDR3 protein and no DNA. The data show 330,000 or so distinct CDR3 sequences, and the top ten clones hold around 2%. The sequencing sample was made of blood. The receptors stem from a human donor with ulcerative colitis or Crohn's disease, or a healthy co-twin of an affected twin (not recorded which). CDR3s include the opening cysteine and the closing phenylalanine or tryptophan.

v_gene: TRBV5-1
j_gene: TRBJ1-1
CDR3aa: CASSWGDSYTEAFF

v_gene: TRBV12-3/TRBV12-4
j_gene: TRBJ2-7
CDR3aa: CASSLARVYEQYF

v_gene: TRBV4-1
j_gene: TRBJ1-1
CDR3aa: CASSQGYRESGAFF

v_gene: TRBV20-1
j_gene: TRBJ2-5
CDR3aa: CSARDPRGGQETQYF

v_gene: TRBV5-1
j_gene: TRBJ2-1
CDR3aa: CASSLRTGGHYNEQFF

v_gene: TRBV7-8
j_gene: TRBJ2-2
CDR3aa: CASSLGRLTGELFF

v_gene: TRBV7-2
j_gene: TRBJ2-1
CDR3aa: CASSLTGGEQFF

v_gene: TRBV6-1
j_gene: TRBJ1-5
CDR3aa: CASGQGQSNQPQHF

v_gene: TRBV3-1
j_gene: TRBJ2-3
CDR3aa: CASSQRGDHTDTQYF

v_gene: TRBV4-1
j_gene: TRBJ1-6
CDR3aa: CASSQEAASPLHF

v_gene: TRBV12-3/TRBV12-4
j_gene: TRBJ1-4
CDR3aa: CASSPTTASNEKLFF

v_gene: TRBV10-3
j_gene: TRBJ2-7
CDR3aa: CAISESRGSGTDEQYF

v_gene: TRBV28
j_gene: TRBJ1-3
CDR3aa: CASSKLDLLGSGNTIYF

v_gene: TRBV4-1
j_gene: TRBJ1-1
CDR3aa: CASSQGGGATNTEAFF

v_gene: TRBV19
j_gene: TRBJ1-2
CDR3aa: CAARTPNYGYTF

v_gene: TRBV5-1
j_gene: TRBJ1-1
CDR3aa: CASRLTNTEAFF

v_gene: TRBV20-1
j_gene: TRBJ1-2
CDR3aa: CSARAGAYGYTF

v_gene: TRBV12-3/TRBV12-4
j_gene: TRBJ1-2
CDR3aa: CASTTDSPYYGYTF

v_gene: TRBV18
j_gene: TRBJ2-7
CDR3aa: CASSMGGEQYF

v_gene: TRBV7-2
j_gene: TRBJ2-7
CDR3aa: CASSPRTVEQYF

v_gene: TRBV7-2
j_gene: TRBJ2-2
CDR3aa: CASQQDRFNTGELFF

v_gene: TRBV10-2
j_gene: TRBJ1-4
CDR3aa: CASRPTGFGATNEKLFF

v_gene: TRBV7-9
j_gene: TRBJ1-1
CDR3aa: CASSPTPTNTEAFF